Listed here is a single T cell receptor beta chain. This sample was taken from a study of control samples from healthy donors and cancer patients. Sequenced by immunoSEQ multiplex PCR; TCRdb stores in-frame clones only, minus some. The sample comprises some 97,000 clones, approximately 84% of which are singletons, and about 18% rests with the top ten. Per the germline V gene, CDR1 is WSHSY and CDR2 is SAAADI. Between the trimmed V and J ends, which lost 6 bases and 1 base, there was a span of 4 bases. The CDR3 consists of 12 residues. This TCR came from a woman between 50 and 59 years old in good health. The sample was blood. This sequence joins TRBV10-2 and TRBJ2-1; no definite D call. CDR3 sequence: CASRPSYNEQFF. The CDR3 bases are TGCGCCAGCAGGCCTTCCTACAATGAGCAGTTCTTC.